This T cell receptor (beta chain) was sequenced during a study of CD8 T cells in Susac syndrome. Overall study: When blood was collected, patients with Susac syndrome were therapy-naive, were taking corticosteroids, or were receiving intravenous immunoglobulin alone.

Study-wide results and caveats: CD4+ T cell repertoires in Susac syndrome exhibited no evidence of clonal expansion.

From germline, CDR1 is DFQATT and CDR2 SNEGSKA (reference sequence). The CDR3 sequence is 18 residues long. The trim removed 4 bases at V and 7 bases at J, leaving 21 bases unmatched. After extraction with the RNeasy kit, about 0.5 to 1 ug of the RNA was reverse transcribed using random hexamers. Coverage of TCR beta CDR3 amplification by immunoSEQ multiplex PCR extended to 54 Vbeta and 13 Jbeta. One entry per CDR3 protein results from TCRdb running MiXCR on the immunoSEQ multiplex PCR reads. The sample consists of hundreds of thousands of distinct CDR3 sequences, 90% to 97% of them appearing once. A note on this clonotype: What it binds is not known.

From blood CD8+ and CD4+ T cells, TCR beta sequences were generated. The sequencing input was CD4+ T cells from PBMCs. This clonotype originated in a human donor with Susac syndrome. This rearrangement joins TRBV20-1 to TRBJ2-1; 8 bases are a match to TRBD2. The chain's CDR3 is CSATPPSGSGRLQNEQFF. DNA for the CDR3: TGCAGTGCTACACCCCCGTCGGGAAGCGGGAGATTACAGAATGAGCAGTTCTTC.